Sequencing of this T cell receptor (beta chain) was carried out in a study of CD8+CD57+ T cells in acquired aplastic anemia. Study context: DNA recovered from sorted CD4+ and CD8+ cells had a mean of about 3.5 ug. Notes on the study in general: Simpson's diversity of CD8+ cells was not significantly different in patients compared with controls.

Points on this clonotype: Its antigen is undetermined.

The authors sequenced patients whose flow cytometry had shown CD8+CD57+ cell expansion. There was no therapy given to any patient before the blood sampling took place. Trimming removed 1 base from V and 0 bases from J, with 13 bases in between. Germline V gives CDR1 SGHRS, CDR2 YFSETQ. The CDR3 has 16 amino acids. The template used for profiling TCR beta VDJ and CDR3 was genomic DNA. One entry per CDR3 protein, called by TCRdb with MiXCR from the reads. The sample holds about 160,000 distinct CDR3 sequences, around 48% seen once. The sequence came from a human donor with aplastic anemia. The rearrangement links TRBV5-1 to TRBJ1-1; D perhaps matches TRBD1 (5 bases). The sequenced sample was sorted CD4+, CD8+, or CD8+CD57+ T cells (not recorded which) from PBMCs. The CDR3 reads CASSLRQGEMNTEAFF. DNA of the CDR3: TGCGCCAGCAGCTTGAGGCAGGGCGAGATGAACACTGAAGCTTTCTTT.